These T cell receptor beta chains were read from a single sample in a study of T cell responses to AZD1222 COVID-19 vaccine. TCRdb keeps only in-frame clones here, not all; method: immunoSEQ multiplex PCR. The sample holds about 170,000 clones, over 85% seen once. The specimen was peripheral blood, collected on day 0 of AZD1222 vaccination. The receptors come from an adult in good health. CDR3s include the opening cysteine and the closing phenylalanine or tryptophan. The order of the fields is clone size, D gene, V gene, J gene, CDR3 protein, CDR3 DNA. D genes are given only for firm matches. Not all rows give a size; the values are once, few, many and, for expanded clones, a class.

once	NA	TRBV5-4	TRBJ1-2	CASSFGGEQGGMFYGYTF	TGTGCCAGCAGCTTTGGTGGAGAACAGGGTGGAATGTTCTATGGCTACACCTTC
NA	NA	TRBV5-1	TRBJ2-6	CASSSRAAYSSGANVLTF	TGCGCCAGCAGCTCGAGGGCCGCTTATAGCTCTGGGGCCAACGTCCTGACTTTC
NA	NA	TRBV10-2	TRBJ1-1	CASTMNTEAFF	TGCGCCAGCACCATGAACACTGAAGCTTTCTTT
NA	TRBD1	TRBV19	TRBJ1-2	CASSMGPKTGQGIDYGYTF	TGTGCCAGTAGTATGGGGCCCAAAACGGGACAGGGGATCGACTATGGCTACACCTTC
NA	TRBD1	TRBV5-5	TRBJ2-7	CASSLWDRGYEQYF	TGTGCCAGCAGCTTGTGGGACAGGGGCTACGAGCAGTACTTC
NA	TRBD2	TRBV4-1	TRBJ2-7	CASSQDGLAGYSYEQYF	TGCGCCAGCAGCCAAGATGGGCTAGCGGGATATAGCTACGAGCAGTACTTC
NA	NA	TRBV12-3/TRBV12-4	TRBJ1-1	CASSLRPTEAFF	TGTGCCAGCAGTCTTCGACCCACTGAAGCTTTCTTT
NA	NA	TRBV28	TRBJ1-1	CASSLGGSDTEAFF	TGTGCCAGCAGTTTGGGGGGTTCGGACACTGAAGCTTTCTTT
NA	NA	TRBV7-9	TRBJ2-1	CASSPTGLSYNEQFF	TGTGCCAGCAGCCCGACAGGACTCTCCTACAATGAGCAGTTCTTC
NA	TRBD1	TRBV19	TRBJ2-7	CASSARQGLYEQYF	TGTGCCAGTAGTGCGCGACAGGGGCTCTACGAGCAGTACTTC
NA	TRBD1	TRBV19	TRBJ1-5	CASTDRVAAPQHF	TGTGCCAGTACCGACAGGGTTGCTGCGCCCCAGCATTTT
NA	TRBD1	TRBV7-9	TRBJ1-2	CASSLIGTGADGYTF	TGTGCCAGCAGCTTAATTGGCACAGGGGCGGATGGCTACACCTTC
NA	NA	TRBV30	TRBJ1-5	CAWVPSGLGNQPQHF	TGTGCCTGGGTCCCTAGCGGTCTGGGCAATCAGCCCCAGCATTTT
NA	NA	TRBV19	TRBJ1-3	CASSIAPGGSGNTIYF	TGTGCCAGTAGTATAGCCCCGGGAGGCTCTGGAAACACCATATATTTT
NA	TRBD2	TRBV27	TRBJ2-1	CASSLRGLAGVGYNEQFF	TGTGCCAGCAGTTTGCGGGGACTAGCGGGAGTGGGGTACAATGAGCAGTTCTTC
NA	TRBD1	TRBV5-1	TRBJ1-2	CASSLGGTGLRGYGYTF	TGCGCCAGCAGCTTGGGGGGGACAGGGCTTCGCGGCTATGGCTACACCTTC
NA	NA	TRBV11-1	TRBJ1-2	CASSLGPADGYTF	TGTGCCAGCAGCTTGGGACCGGCAGATGGCTACACCTTC
NA	NA	TRBV5-1	TRBJ2-7	CASSLLSSAYEQYF	TGCGCCAGCAGCTTGCTTTCTTCAGCCTACGAGCAGTACTTC
NA	NA	TRBV19	TRBJ1-1	CASSITGGGTEAFF	TGTGCCAGTAGTATAACTGGGGGAGGAACTGAAGCTTTCTTT
few	NA	TRBV15	TRBJ1-1	CATSPGSGGHTEAFF	TGTGCCACCAGCCCCGGAAGCGGGGGACACACTGAAGCTTTCTTT
once	NA	TRBV6-1	TRBJ2-3	CASSESLLSGPSTDTQYF	TGTGCCAGCAGTGAAAGTCTTTTAAGCGGCCCTAGCACAGATACGCAGTATTTT
NA	NA	TRBV27	TRBJ2-2	CASSPYLNTGELFF	TGTGCCAGCAGTCCTTATTTGAACACCGGGGAGCTGTTTTTT
NA	NA	TRBV2	TRBJ2-1	CASSEEVFHNEQFF	TGTGCCAGCAGTGAAGAAGTATTCCACAATGAGCAGTTCTTC
NA	NA	TRBV28	TRBJ1-5	CASIPTGSNQPQHF	TGTGCCAGCATTCCCACAGGGAGCAATCAGCCCCAGCATTTT
NA	NA	TRBV6-1	TRBJ2-5	CASSEAGRWETQYF	TGTGCCAGCAGTGAAGCGGGGCGGTGGGAGACCCAGTACTTC
NA	NA	TRBV10-3	TRBJ1-5	CAIRGTEGVPQHF	TGTGCCATCAGGGGGACGGAGGGGGTGCCCCAGCATTTT
once	NA	TRBV6-6	TRBJ2-2	CASSYDGSFAGELFF	TGTGCCAGCAGTTACGACGGGAGCTTTGCGGGGGAGCTGTTTTTT
NA	TRBD1	TRBV11-2	TRBJ1-3	CASSTLGTDSSGNTIYF	TGTGCCAGCAGCACCCTGGGGACAGATAGCTCTGGAAACACCATATATTTT
NA	NA	TRBV3-1/TRBV3-2	TRBJ2-1	CASSPMKGGVVYEQFF	TGTGCCAGCAGCCCGATGAAGGGGGGGGTCGTTTATGAGCAGTTCTTC
NA	TRBD1	TRBV29-1	TRBJ2-7	CSVPGTGAYEQYF	TGCAGCGTTCCCGGGACAGGGGCCTACGAGCAGTACTTC
once	NA	TRBV7-5	TRBJ1-1	CARSVDRVTLNTEAFF	TGTGCCAGAAGCGTGGACAGGGTGACTTTGAACACTGAAGCTTTCTTT
NA	NA	TRBV6-5	TRBJ2-7	CASTEHLGMREQYF	TGTGCCAGCACCGAGCATTTGGGGATGAGGGAGCAGTACTTC
NA	TRBD1	TRBV15	TRBJ1-3	CATSRDRGRGILSGNTIYF	TGTGCCACCAGCAGAGATAGGGGCAGGGGGATACTCTCTGGAAACACCATATATTTT
NA	TRBD2	TRBV18	TRBJ2-2	CASSPLRGSGITGELFF	TGTGCCAGCTCACCACTCCGGGGTAGCGGGATCACCGGGGAGCTGTTTTTT
NA	TRBD1	TRBV27	TRBJ1-2	CASSLGQGNYGYTF	TGTGCCAGCAGTTTGGGACAGGGCAACTATGGCTACACCTTC
NA	TRBD1	TRBV7-2	TRBJ2-7	CASSLVGQGDYEQYF	TGTGCCAGCAGCTTAGTGGGGCAGGGGGACTACGAGCAGTACTTC
NA	NA	TRBV5-1	TRBJ2-7	CASSLSGYYEQYF	TGCGCCAGCAGCTTGTCGGGGTACTACGAGCAGTACTTC
NA	TRBD1	TRBV7-9	TRBJ2-5	CASSQPGQGVQETQYF	TGTGCCAGCAGCCAGCCGGGACAGGGCGTTCAAGAGACCCAGTACTTC
once	NA	TRBV5-1	TRBJ1-6	CASSTQQGLNSPLHF	TGCGCCAGCAGCACACAACAGGGTTTGAATTCACCCCTCCACTTT
once	TRBD2	TRBV12-3/TRBV12-4	TRBJ2-2	CAGGGNTGELFF	TGTGCTGGCGGGGGAAACACCGGGGAGCTGTTTTTT
NA	TRBD1	TRBV12-3/TRBV12-4	TRBJ1-2	CASSSTGSLGYTF	TGTGCCAGCAGTTCGACAGGGTCTCTAGGCTACACCTTC
NA	NA	TRBV3-1/TRBV3-2	TRBJ1-6	CASSRGGINNSPLHF	TGTGCCAGCAGCCGGGGAGGGATCAATAATTCACCCCTCCACTTT
NA	NA	TRBV30	TRBJ2-1	CAWSVSLRTNEQFF	TGTGCCTGGAGTGTATCCTTGAGAACCAATGAGCAGTTCTTC
NA	TRBD2	TRBV7-4	TRBJ2-5	CASSLGPLAGGLETQYF	TGTGCCAGCAGCTTAGGCCCCCTAGCGGGGGGTTTGGAGACCCAGTACTTC
NA	NA	TRBV5-6	TRBJ2-2	CASSFPLGGRKLNTGELFF	TGTGCCAGCAGCTTTCCATTAGGAGGCAGAAAACTAAACACCGGGGAGCTGTTTTTT
few	NA	TRBV2	TRBJ2-7	CASSGSHSEQYF	TGTGCCAGCAGTGGTTCTCATAGTGAGCAGTACTTC
NA	NA	TRBV7-2	TRBJ2-7	CASSLVSTALGNSYEQYF	TGTGCCAGCAGCTTAGTTTCGACAGCCCTGGGTAACTCCTACGAGCAGTACTTC
NA	NA	TRBV4-2	TRBJ2-2	CASSPTGRLEELFF	TGTGCCAGCAGCCCGACAGGGAGGTTGGAGGAGCTGTTTTTT
NA	NA	TRBV7-2	TRBJ1-5	CASSLAKRQPQHF	TGTGCCAGCAGCTTAGCGAAGAGACAGCCCCAGCATTTT
NA	NA	TRBV11-2	TRBJ2-1	CASSSRSYNEQFF	TGTGCCAGCAGTTCCAGATCCTACAATGAGCAGTTCTTC
NA	NA	TRBV18	TRBJ2-5	CASSPGGSETQYF	TGTGCCAGCTCACCAGGGGGGAGCGAGACCCAGTACTTC
NA	TRBD2	TRBV7-9	TRBJ2-7	CASSGLRTSGDEQYF	TGTGCCAGCAGCGGGCTCCGGACTAGCGGGGACGAGCAGTACTTC
once	TRBD1	TRBV7-3	TRBJ1-2	CASSPGAGTGATF	TGTGCCAGCAGCCCAGGGGCCGGGACAGGGGCAACCTTC
NA	TRBD1	TRBV6-2/TRBV6-3	TRBJ1-4	CASTPGQGVTNEKLFF	TGTGCCAGCACCCCTGGACAGGGTGTAACTAATGAAAAACTGTTTTTT
NA	NA	TRBV11-3	TRBJ2-7	CASSFGPRREQYF	TGTGCCAGCAGCTTCGGGCCCCGCCGGGAGCAGTACTTC
NA	NA	TRBV18	TRBJ1-3	CASSRVAGGREPSGNTIYF	TGTGCCAGCTCCCGCGTGGCAGGAGGAAGGGAGCCGTCTGGAAACACCATATATTTT
NA	NA	TRBV7-8	TRBJ2-3	CASSFVHFGSTDTQYF	TGTGCCAGCAGCTTTGTACACTTTGGCAGCACAGATACGCAGTATTTT
NA	NA	TRBV7-8	TRBJ2-2	CASSFVFTGELFF	TGTGCCAGCAGCTTTGTGTTTACCGGGGAGCTGTTTTTT
NA	TRBD2	TRBV3-1/TRBV3-2	TRBJ2-2	CASSHSGTSGTGELFF	TGTGCCAGCAGCCATTCCGGGACTAGCGGGACCGGGGAGCTGTTTTTT
NA	NA	TRBV6-2/TRBV6-3	TRBJ2-3	CASSIRWADTQYF	TGTGCCAGCAGCATACGATGGGCGGATACGCAGTATTTT